Sequencing of this TCR beta chain was carried out in a study of CD8 T cells in ankylosing spondylitis. Each CDR3 protein gets one entry after TCRdb re-called the 5' RACE reads with MiXCR. The sample has 250,000 to 350,000 distinct CDR3 sequences; 15% to 20% are singletons. J gave up 4 bases and V 5 bases, and 8 bases lay outside the gene matches. Germline assignment: CDR1 KGHSH and CDR2 LQKENI. The CDR3 covers 15 residues. The sequenced material came from blood, either unsorted or a sorted T cell fraction (not recorded which). V usage is TRBV18 and J usage is TRBJ1-2; 9 bases are a match to TRBD1. The clonotype originates from a male donor with ankylosing spondylitis or in good health (not recorded which). In nucleotides, the CDR3 is TGTGCCAGCTCAACGAGGACAGGGGACTTCTATGGCTACACCTTC. Translated, it gives CASSTRTGDFYGYTF.